The 8 T cell receptor beta chains presented below share a single source sample, sequenced in a study of CXCR3-negative and CXCR3-positive naive CD8 T cells. Overall study findings and caveats: CXCR3-positive naive cells carried more hydrophobic TRB CDR3s than CXCR3-negative ones.

5' RACE that incorporated UMI labels was used to prepare the TRB cDNA libraries. No DNA is given; TCRdb re-called the 5' RACE reads and lists each CDR3 protein once. This sample contains some 120,000 distinct CDR3 sequences. No antigen has been assigned to these receptors. Sequenced input: naive CXCR3+ CD8+ T cells from blood. Subset given: CD45RO-CCR7+CD27+CD95- naive CD8+ T cells expressing CXCR3 (TNR3+). The receptor set was obtained from a human donor in good health. Some clones in this sample may be carry-over from other donors' samples.

This CDR3 reads CASRPKAQPTYEQYF. The chain joins TRBV2 to TRBJ2-7; TCRdb proposes TRBD2, but this gene call is untestable without DNA. Germline CDR1 is SNHLY and CDR2 is FYNNEI. There are 15 residues in the CDR3. The whole variable domain, filled in from reference TRBV2 and TRBJ2-7, reads EPEVTQTPSHQVTQMGQEVILRCVPISNHLYFYWYRQILGQKVEFLVSFYNNEISEKSEIFDDQFSVERPDGSNFTLKIRSTKLEDSAMYFCASRPKAQPTYEQYFGPGTRLTVT.

The chain uses TRBV12-3 or TRBV12-4 and TRBJ2-1; TCRdb's D call, TRBD1, is unchecked because there is no DNA. The CDR3 contains 17 residues. CDR3 in amino acids: CASSQSGAGGDDNEQFF.

The chain has TRBV6-2 or TRBV6-3 and TRBJ1-1; TCRdb reports TRBD1, a call that lacks DNA to check it against. CDR1 is MNHEY and CDR2 is SVGEGT in the germline V gene. The CDR3 is made up of 13 amino acids. CDR3 sequence: CASGRQMNTEAFF.

The gene calls are TRBV10-3 and TRBJ1-1. Germline V lookup: CDR1 ENHRY, CDR2 SYGVKD. The CDR3 is made up of 11 amino acids. The chain's CDR3 is CAIAGNTEAFF.

The rearrangement uses TRBV4-1 and TRBJ2-7; with no DNA, the TCRdb D assignment of TRBD2 cannot be verified. CDR1 is MGHRA, CDR2 YSYEKL, per germline. This CDR3 comprises 16 residues. Here the CDR3 reads CASSLGGLSSSYEQYF.

The V call is TRBV10-3, the J call TRBJ1-1. The CDR3 length is 16 residues. Germline V gene sequence: CDR1 ENHRY, CDR2 SYGVKD. The chain's CDR3 is CAISETWVLRNTEAFF.

The chain carries TRBV14 and TRBJ2-7; the TCRdb call, TRBD2, lacks DNA for checking. In germline, CDR1 is SGHDN, CDR2 FVKESK. The CDR3 runs 13 residues. Here the CDR3 reads CASSQDRGNEQYF.

The chain employs TRBV11-3 and TRBJ2-1; TCRdb returns TRBD1, unconfirmable since there is no DNA. The CDR3 loop spans 15 amino acids. Germline V gene lookup returns CDR1 SGHNT and CDR2 YENEEA. CDR3 loop: CASSTRDGSYNEQFF.